Reported below is one TCR beta chain. The data originate from a study of T cell responses to AZD1222 COVID-19 vaccine. Here immunoSEQ multiplex PCR was the method, and the copy in TCRdb shows in-frame clones only, minus some. Counted here are some 100,000 clones, about 88% occurring once; the ten biggest clones make up approximately 17%. Germline CDR1 reads MNHEY; CDR2 reads SVGAGI. The CDR3 has 15 residues. The V segment lost 6 bases and the J segment 10 bases; nucleotides outside the gene matches: 10. The genes are TRBV6-5 and TRBJ2-1; 12 bases agree with TRBD2. This specimen was peripheral blood, taken on day 0 of AZD1222 vaccination. The TCR comes from an adult in good health. The CDR3 here is CASRLLASGRAEQFF. The DNA of the CDR3 is TGTGCCAGCAGACTCCTGGCTAGCGGGAGGGCCGAGCAGTTCTTC.